Shown below are 16 T cell receptor beta chains from a single sample sequenced in a study of blood T cells in healthy people across ages. Sample-barcoded 5' priming and a J-beta primer mix drove a second PCR of roughly 7 to 11 cycles. One entry per CDR3 protein results from TCRdb running MiXCR on the 5' RACE reads. The profile shows hundreds of thousands of distinct CDR3 sequences, 62% of them singletons. Sequenced: blood. The receptors originated from a man aged 25 to 40 in good health.

V usage is TRBV20-1 and J usage is TRBJ2-1, with D tentatively TRBD1 or TRBD2 (5 bases each). Germline CDR1 is DFQATT and CDR2 is SNEGSKA (reference sequence). CDR3 length: 16 amino acids. The germline V and J ends were trimmed by 0 bases and 9 bases, with 21 bases remaining between them. The CDR3 DNA follows: TGCAGTGCTAGAGACCCCGTAGCCTGGGGGATGACTGAGCAGTTCTTC. The encoded protein is CSARDPVAWGMTEQFF.

The V call is TRBV4-2, the J call TRBJ2-1, with D tentatively TRBD1 (6 bases). The CDR3 is 16 amino acids. With 0 bases removed from V and 4 bases from J, the gap between germline ends came to 13 bases. Germline V lookup: CDR1 LGHNA, CDR2 YNFKEQ. The CDR3 loop reads CASSQEPWDTYNEQFF. The CDR3 DNA is TGTGCCAGCAGCCAAGAGCCGTGGGACACATACAATGAGCAGTTCTTC.

The rearrangement uses TRBV2 and TRBJ2-1; 8 positions agree with TRBD2. Per germline, CDR1 SNHLY and CDR2 FYNNEI. The length of the CDR3 is 15 residues. The CDR3 reads CALSGGGSSYNEQFF. The DNA of the CDR3 is TGTGCTCTTTCCGGGGGGGGGAGCTCCTACAATGAGCAGTTCTTC.

The V gene is TRBV13, the J gene TRBJ2-3; 8 bases line up with TRBD1. Germline CDR1 and CDR2: PRHDT and FYEKMQ (reference sequence). This CDR3 is built from 16 residues. The J segment lost 4 bases and the V segment lost 5 bases, leaving 11 bases of the junction unmatched. The CDR3 DNA is TGTGCCAGCAGCATTGGACAGGGCTCTGGTTCAGATACGCAGTATTTT. Amino acids: CASSIGQGSGSDTQYF.

This clonotype came up a few times. The rearrangement joins TRBV12-3 or TRBV12-4 to TRBJ2-7; TRBD1 agrees at 7 bases. The CDR3 consists of 15 residues. Trimming cost V 6 bases and J 1 base; bases outside gene matches: 9. The CDR3: CASSPQGLRSYEQYF. DNA for the CDR3: TGTGCCAGCAGCCCACAGGGGCTGAGATCCTACGAGCAGTACTTC.

This chain joins TRBV11-2 and TRBJ2-3; weak D call: TRBD2 (6 bases). This CDR3 comprises 15 residues. The V end was cut by 1 base, the J end by 5 bases, with 13 bases between. Germline CDR1 is SGHAT and CDR2 is FQNNGV. The DNA of the CDR3 is TGTGCCAGCAGCTTAGTTCGGGTTAGCGGAGATACGCAGTATTTT. It codes for CASSLVRVSGDTQYF.

This clonotype appeared a few times. The chain employs TRBV7-2 and TRBJ2-7, with 7 nucleotides matching TRBD1. The trim removed 5 bases at V and 0 bases at J, leaving 7 bases unmatched. The CDR3 loop spans 15 amino acids. Germline-derived CDR1 and CDR2 are SGHTA and FQGNSA. In nucleotides, the CDR3 is TGTGCCAGCAGCACCGGGACAGCGGTCTCCTACGAGCAGTACTTC. This translates into CASSTGTAVSYEQYF.

The DNA for the CDR3 is TGTGCCAGCAGGTGGGACGGAAAAAACATTCAGTACTTC. As protein: CASRWDGKNIQYF. The chain couples TRBV2 to TRBJ2-4, with D perhaps being TRBD1 or TRBD2 (5 bases each). Germline loops: CDR1 SNHLY, CDR2 FYNNEI. V was clipped by 6 bases and J by 4 bases, with 10 bases between them. The CDR3 length is 13 residues. The full variable domain, completed using reference TRBV2 and TRBJ2-4, is EPEVTQTPSHQVTQMGQEVILRCVPISNHLYFYWYRQILGQKVEFLVSFYNNEISEKSEIFDDQFSVERPDGSNFTLKIRSTKLEDSAMYFCASRWDGKNIQYFGAGTRLSVL.

The gene calls are TRBV20-1 and TRBJ1-5; 7 nucleotides align to TRBD1. The junction had 6 bases not matched to a gene; V was cut back by 4 bases and J by 0 bases. Germline V gene data show CDR1 as DFQATT and CDR2 as SNEGSKA (reference sequence). This CDR3 region has 15 residues. For the CDR3, the DNA is TGCAGTGCTACAGGGGGACTCTATAGCAATCAGCCCCAGCATTTT. Its protein is CSATGGLYSNQPQHF.

The rearrangement links TRBV9 to TRBJ1-2; D gene ambiguous. There are 14 residues in the CDR3. The V and J ends lost 3 bases and 8 bases respectively, with 17 bases between them. CDR1 is SGDLS and CDR2 is YYNGEE in the germline V gene. CDR3 DNA sequence: TGTGCCAGCAGCGCCCCGGGAGGGTATGGCGGCTACACCTTC. Protein product: CASSAPGGYGGYTF.

This clonotype was counted a few times. The rearrangement uses TRBV28 and TRBJ1-2; no reliable D call. This CDR3 is built from 14 residues. Germline loops: CDR1 MDHEN, CDR2 SYDVKM. Trimming pared 7 bases from V and 4 bases from J, leaving 16 bases between. The CDR3 reads CASTWSGQGYGYTF. The DNA of the CDR3 is TGTGCCAGCACCTGGAGCGGGCAAGGCTATGGCTACACCTTC.

This clonotype was detected only a few times. The J gene is TRBJ2-5, the V gene TRBV10-3; TRBD1 matches at 10 bases. V was pared by 2 bases and J by 11 bases, with 14 bases of the junction left unmatched. CDR1 ENHRY and CDR2 SYGVKD come from the germline V gene. The CDR3 is 16 amino acids. For the CDR3, the DNA is TGTGCCATCAGTGAGACCGGGACAGGGGTGACGACCAGGCAGTACTTC. It specifies CAISETGTGVTTRQYF.

CDR3 sequence: CSAPGDVRGDEQYF. In DNA, the CDR3 is TGCAGTGCTCCGGGGGACGTGCGAGGGGACGAGCAGTACTTC. V usage is TRBV20-1 and J usage is TRBJ2-7; TRBD2 might be the D (6 bases). The length of the CDR3 is 14 residues. V was pared by 5 bases and J by 5 bases, with 19 bases between. Per germline, CDR1 DFQATT and CDR2 SNEGSKA (reference sequence).

This clonotype appeared a few times. The chain links TRBV20-1 to TRBJ2-1, with TRBD2 identical over 12 bases. The V gene's germline CDR1 is DFQATT and CDR2 SNEGSKA (reference sequence). V shed 5 bases and J 8 bases; nucleotides not matched to a gene: 7. This CDR3 is 14 amino acids long. The CDR3 DNA sequence: TGCAGTGCTTTTCAACTAGCGGGGGGCGATGAGCAGTTCTTC. The encoded protein is CSAFQLAGGDEQFF.

The chain employs TRBV7-8 and TRBJ2-4; 9 positions match TRBD1. The better agreement between TRBJ2-7 and the DNA end casts doubt on the J call. The CDR3 extends over 13 amino acids. Per germline, CDR1 SGHVS and CDR2 FQNEAQ. The CDR3 coding sequence is TGTGCCAGCATACGGGGACAGGGCTACGAGCAGTACTTC. Translating gives CASIRGQGYEQYF.

A few counts support this clonotype. This CDR3 is CARTINNEQFF. The CDR3 nucleotides are TGTGCCAGAACGATCAACAATGAGCAGTTCTTC. The genes are TRBV9 and TRBJ2-1; no reliable D call. V lost 8 bases to trimming and J lost 5 bases, with 8 bases between them. The germline V gene encodes CDR1 SGDLS and CDR2 YYNGEE. The CDR3 is 11 amino acids.